This TCR beta chain was captured by sequencing in a study of blood T cell repertoires in COVID-19. The sample holds one count of this clone. Sequencing used immunoSEQ multiplex PCR; TCRdb keeps in-frame clones, though not all of them. The table has around 86,000 clones, roughly 91% seen once. Sequencing was performed on peripheral blood. The TCR sequence derives from a woman of 80 years or more with acute or convalescent COVID-19.

The CDR3 spells CASSYGSLGLNTEAFF. CDR3 coding DNA: TGTGCCAGCAGTTATGGCTCCTTGGGCCTGAACACTGAAGCTTTCTTT. V usage is TRBV6-2 or TRBV6-3 and J usage is TRBJ1-1; D unresolved. The CDR3 is made up of 16 amino acids. CDR1 and CDR2 (germline): MNHEY, SVGEGT. Between the trimmed V and J ends, which lost 3 bases and 0 bases, there was a span of 14 bases.